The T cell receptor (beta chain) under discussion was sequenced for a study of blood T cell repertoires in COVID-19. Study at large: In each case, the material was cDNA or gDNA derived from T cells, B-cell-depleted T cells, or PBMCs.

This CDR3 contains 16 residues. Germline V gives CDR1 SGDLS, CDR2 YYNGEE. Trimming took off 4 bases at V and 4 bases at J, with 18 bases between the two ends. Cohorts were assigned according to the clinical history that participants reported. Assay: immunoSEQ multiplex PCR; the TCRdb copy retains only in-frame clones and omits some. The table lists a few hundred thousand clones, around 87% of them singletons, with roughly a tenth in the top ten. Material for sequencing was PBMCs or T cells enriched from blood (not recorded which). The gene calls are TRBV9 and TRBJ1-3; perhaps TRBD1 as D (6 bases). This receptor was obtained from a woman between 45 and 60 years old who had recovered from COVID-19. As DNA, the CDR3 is TGTGCCAGCAGCCCTAGAAGGGGGTTCGGGGGAAACACCATATATTTT. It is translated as CASSPRRGFGGNTIYF.